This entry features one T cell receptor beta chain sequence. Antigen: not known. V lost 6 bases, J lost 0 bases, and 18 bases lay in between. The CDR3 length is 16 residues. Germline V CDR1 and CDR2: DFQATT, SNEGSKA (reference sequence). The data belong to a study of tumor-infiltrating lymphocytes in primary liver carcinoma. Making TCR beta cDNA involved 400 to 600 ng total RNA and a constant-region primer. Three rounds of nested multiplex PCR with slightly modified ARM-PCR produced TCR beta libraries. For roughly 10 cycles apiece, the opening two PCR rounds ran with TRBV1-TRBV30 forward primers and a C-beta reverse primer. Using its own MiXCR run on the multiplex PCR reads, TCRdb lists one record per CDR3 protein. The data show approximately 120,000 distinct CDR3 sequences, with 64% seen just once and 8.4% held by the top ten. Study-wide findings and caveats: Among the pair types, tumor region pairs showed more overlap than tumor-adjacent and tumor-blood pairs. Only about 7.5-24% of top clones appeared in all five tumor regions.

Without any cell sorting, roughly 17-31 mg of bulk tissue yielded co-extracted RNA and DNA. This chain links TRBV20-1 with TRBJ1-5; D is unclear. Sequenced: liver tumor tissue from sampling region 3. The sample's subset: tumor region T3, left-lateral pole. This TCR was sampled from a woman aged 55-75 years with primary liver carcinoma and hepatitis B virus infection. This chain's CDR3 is CSAPRQGRTSNQPQHF. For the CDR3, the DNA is TGCAGTGCCCCGAGACAAGGGCGGACTAGCAATCAGCCCCAGCATTTT.